The rows below give T cell receptor beta chains drawn from one sample of a study of blood T cell repertoires in COVID-19. The table came from immunoSEQ multiplex PCR; TCRdb's copy has only in-frame clones and leaves some out. The sample includes some 180,000 clones, more than 80% seen only once; the top ten take 5.5% to 7.5%. The sample taken for sequencing was peripheral blood. Receptors were obtained from a human donor in a cohort sampled during active COVID-19. CDR3s include the opening cysteine and the closing phenylalanine or tryptophan. The order of the fields is D gene, clone size, V gene, J gene, CDR3 protein, CDR3 DNA. The D gene is left open where the match is weak. The size of a clone is reported for some rows only, either as once, few or many, or as a class for expanded clones.

>-|-|TRBV3-1/TRBV3-2|TRBJ1-4
CASSQAGFGGEKLFF
TGTGCCAGCAGCCAAGCCGGGTTTGGTGGTGAAAAACTGTTTTTT
>-|-|TRBV2|TRBJ1-5
CASMREGAQPQHF
TGTGCCAGCATGAGGGAGGGAGCTCAGCCCCAGCATTTT
>TRBD1|-|TRBV10-3|TRBJ1-2
CAISGPGQGDYGYTF
TGTGCCATCAGTGGACCGGGACAGGGAGACTATGGCTACACCTTC
>-|-|TRBV12-5|TRBJ2-5
CASGLVPGFKGETQYF
TGTGCTAGTGGTTTGGTACCAGGGTTTAAGGGAGAGACCCAGTACTTC
>-|once|TRBV11-2|TRBJ2-3
CASSLDRGFADTQYF
TGTGCCAGCAGCTTAGATCGGGGTTTTGCAGATACGCAGTATTTT
>TRBD1|-|TRBV5-1|TRBJ2-1
CASSLAVGTGLNEQFF
TGCGCCAGCAGCTTGGCCGTAGGGACAGGGCTAAATGAGCAGTTCTTC
>-|-|TRBV6-5|TRBJ2-7
CASSSADRYEQYF
TGTGCCAGCAGTTCCGCCGACAGGTACGAGCAGTACTTC
>-|once|TRBV3-1/TRBV3-2|TRBJ2-1
CASSQDFTGLGDEQFF
TGTGCCAGCAGCCAAGATTTTACGGGACTTGGAGATGAGCAGTTCTTC
>-|-|TRBV5-5|TRBJ2-7
CASSLTGSHYEQYF
TGTGCCAGCAGCTTGACGGGGAGTCACTACGAGCAGTACTTC
>-|once|TRBV7-3|TRBJ1-2
CASSPRGGDGYTF
TGTGCCAGCAGCCCGAGAGGGGGGGATGGCTACACCTTC
>-|-|TRBV29-1|TRBJ2-4
CSVVGGGGSWIQYF
TGCAGCGTGGTAGGGGGGGGCGGGAGTTGGATTCAGTACTTC
>TRBD2|-|TRBV14|TRBJ2-3
CASSHGAGGTDTQYF
TGTGCCAGCAGCCATGGGGCGGGGGGAACGGATACGCAGTATTTT
>TRBD1|few|TRBV27|TRBJ2-2
CASRPGGSNTGELFF
TGTGCCAGCCGCCCAGGGGGCTCGAACACCGGGGAGCTGTTTTTT
>-|few|TRBV2|TRBJ1-4
CASVGDSDEKLFF
TGTGCCAGCGTAGGGGACTCGGATGAAAAACTGTTTTTT
>-|-|TRBV18|TRBJ1-2
CASSPVGYQDSRNSYGYTF
TGTGCCAGCTCACCAGTAGGTTATCAGGACAGCCGAAACTCCTATGGCTACACCTTC
>TRBD1|-|TRBV3-1/TRBV3-2|TRBJ2-7
CASSPDRGYEQYF
TGTGCCAGCAGCCCGGACAGGGGATACGAGCAGTACTTC
>-|-|TRBV27|TRBJ2-7
CASSLSASYEQYF
TGTGCCAGCAGTTTATCGGCCTCCTACGAGCAGTACTTC
>-|once|TRBV7-9|TRBJ1-5
CASSLDSSSQPQHF
TGTGCCAGCAGCTTAGATTCTAGTAGTCAGCCCCAGCATTTT
>-|-|TRBV11-2|TRBJ2-3
CASSLDRLGGTQYF
TGTGCCAGCAGCTTAGACCGGTTAGGCGGGACGCAGTATTTT
>TRBD1|-|TRBV7-2|TRBJ1-2
CASSSPGTGMGYTF
TGTGCCAGCAGCTCCCCTGGGACAGGGATGGGCTACACCTTC
>TRBD1|once|TRBV5-4|TRBJ1-4
CASSQTGGDEKLFF
TGTGCCAGCAGCCAAACAGGGGGCGATGAAAAACTGTTTTTT
>TRBD2|-|TRBV4-1|TRBJ2-7
CASSQEFAVAGYSYEQYF
TGCGCCAGCAGCCAAGAGTTTGCAGTAGCGGGGTACTCCTACGAGCAGTACTTC
>-|-|TRBV3-1/TRBV3-2|TRBJ2-7
CASSHYNPYEQYF
TGTGCCAGCAGCCATTACAACCCCTACGAGCAGTACTTC
>TRBD2|-|TRBV7-3|TRBJ2-2
CASSLTGARTSGNTGELFF
TGTGCCAGCAGCCTCACAGGGGCCCGGACTAGCGGGAACACCGGGGAGCTGTTTTTT
>-|few|TRBV5-1|TRBJ1-3
CASSLDRAGNTIYF
TGCGCCAGCAGCTTGGACAGGGCCGGAAACACCATATATTTT
>TRBD1|-|TRBV10-2|TRBJ2-7
CASSGGRGTHEQYF
TGCGCCAGCAGTGGCGGCAGGGGGACCCACGAGCAGTACTTC
>TRBD1|-|TRBV2|TRBJ2-7
CASSTPGQSSYEQYF
TGTGCCAGCAGTACTCCGGGACAGAGCTCCTACGAGCAGTACTTC
>-|-|TRBV19|TRBJ2-3
CASSRTATTDTQYF
TGTGCCAGTAGTCGGACAGCTACCACAGATACGCAGTATTTT
>TRBD2|-|TRBV7-2|TRBJ2-7
CASSSRSGGHEQYF
TGTGCCAGCAGCTCCCGAAGCGGGGGCCACGAGCAGTACTTC
>TRBD1|-|TRBV9|TRBJ1-2
CASSVASDREINYGYTF
TGTGCCAGCAGCGTAGCTTCGGACAGGGAAATTAACTATGGCTACACCTTC
>TRBD1|-|TRBV6-5|TRBJ1-5
CASSPGQDDGQPQHF
TGTGCCAGCAGCCCGGGACAGGATGATGGGCAGCCCCAGCATTTT
>-|once|TRBV27|TRBJ1-6
CASRPQGFVGHSPLHF
TGTGCCAGCCGGCCTCAGGGTTTTGTAGGACATTCACCCCTCCACTTT
>-|-|TRBV5-6|TRBJ2-7
CASSSRGYEQYF
TGTGCCAGCAGCTCCCGGGGATACGAGCAGTACTTC
>-|-|TRBV19|TRBJ2-7
CASSIQQGAYEQYF
TGTGCCAGTAGTATTCAACAGGGTGCCTACGAGCAGTACTTC
>-|-|TRBV5-1|TRBJ1-4
CASSLGVTGTGLNEKLFF
TGCGCCAGCAGCTTGGGGGTTACCGGGACGGGACTTAATGAAAAACTGTTTTTT
>-|-|TRBV13|TRBJ1-6
CASSLGPRGGNSPLHF
TGTGCCAGCAGCTTAGGTCCGAGAGGGGGTAATTCACCCCTCCACTTT
>-|-|TRBV24-1|TRBJ2-3
CATSDFRADTQYF
TGTGCCACCAGTGATTTCAGGGCAGATACGCAGTATTTT
>-|-|TRBV5-1|TRBJ2-3
CASSLAETGLGDTQYF
TGCGCCAGCAGCTTGGCCGAAACGGGATTAGGAGATACGCAGTATTTT
>TRBD2|-|TRBV11-2|TRBJ2-3
CASSLDGLAADTQYF
TGTGCCAGCAGCTTAGATGGACTAGCAGCAGATACGCAGTATTTT
>TRBD1|-|TRBV29-1|TRBJ1-1
CSSDTLQGDGTEAFF
TGCAGCTCCGACACCTTACAGGGGGACGGCACTGAAGCTTTCTTT
>-|-|TRBV30|TRBJ1-2
CAWSHTQRWDGYTF
TGTGCCTGGAGCCACACTCAGAGGTGGGATGGCTACACCTTC
>-|-|TRBV30|TRBJ2-2
CAWSADSSPGELFF
TGTGCCTGGAGTGCAGACAGCTCGCCCGGGGAGCTGTTTTTT
>TRBD1|once|TRBV6-8|TRBJ1-1
CASSYLDRADTEAFF
TGTGCCAGCAGTTATTTGGACAGGGCGGACACTGAAGCTTTCTTT
>TRBD1|-|TRBV10-1|TRBJ1-5
CASSESGGNSNQPQHF
TGCGCCAGCAGTGAGTCAGGGGGCAATAGCAATCAGCCCCAGCATTTT
>TRBD2|-|TRBV23-1|TRBJ2-4
CASRPSPRAGPNIQYF
TGCGCCAGCAGACCTTCACCGCGAGCGGGGCCTAACATTCAGTACTTC
>-|-|TRBV5-5|TRBJ2-7
CASSLMGAGVYEQYF
TGTGCCAGCAGCCTCATGGGGGCCGGTGTCTACGAGCAGTACTTC
>-|-|TRBV3-1/TRBV3-2|TRBJ1-4
CASSHVRDFVTSNEKLFF
TGTGCCAGCAGCCACGTCCGGGACTTCGTGACTTCAAATGAAAAACTGTTTTTT
>-|once|TRBV16|TRBJ1-5
CASSLDSLSSNQPQHF
TGTGCCAGCAGCCTAGACAGTCTATCTAGCAATCAGCCCCAGCATTTT
>-|-|TRBV15|TRBJ2-6
CATSRYFVPGGAGANVLTF
TGTGCCACCAGCAGATACTTCGTCCCGGGGGGCGCTGGGGCCAACGTCCTGACTTTC
>-|-|TRBV6-1|TRBJ2-7
CASSDLFYEQYF
TGTGCCAGCAGTGACCTCTTCTACGAGCAGTACTTC
>TRBD2|-|TRBV5-5|TRBJ2-1
CASTLNAGGLYNEQFF
TGTGCCAGCACCCTGAATGCGGGGGGGCTATACAATGAGCAGTTCTTC
>TRBD2|-|TRBV15|TRBJ2-1
CATSRDSPWTSGGATRDEQFF
TGTGCCACCAGCAGAGATTCCCCCTGGACTAGCGGGGGGGCGACCCGCGATGAGCAGTTCTTC
>-|-|TRBV7-8|TRBJ1-6
CASSSYRNSPLHF
TGTGCCAGCAGCTCCTACAGGAATTCACCCCTCCACTTT
>-|-|TRBV11-2|TRBJ1-1
CASSFFKQEAFF
TGTGCCAGCAGCTTCTTCAAACAAGAAGCTTTCTTT